A single sample is the source of the 6 T cell receptor beta chains below, sequenced in a study of blood T cells in healthy people across ages (dated by TCRdb to between 2015 and 2017). The receptor library was made with 5' RACE. The instrument given in TCRdb is Illumina HiSeq 2500. A second roughly 6 to 12 cycle PCR used a sample-barcoded 5' primer and a J-beta primer mix. TCRdb reprocessed the public reads (quality trimming at Q25 with fastp, clone calling with MiXCR) and kept in-frame beta chains. Duplicate CDR3 protein sequences are folded into a single record with the most common DNA and genes. For this sample the table gives some 1.4 million distinct CDR3 sequences, of which around two fifths were detected only once. Together, the top ten hold 7% to 9% of the sample. Sequencing used blood. The receptors shown here come from a woman aged 18-29 years in good health.

V is TRBV5-1 and J is TRBJ1-4; TRBD1 matches 7 bases. The germline CDR1 and CDR2 sequences are SGHRS and YFSETQ. The CDR3 consists of 14 residues. The junction had 5 bases not matched to a gene; V was cut back by 4 bases and J by 5 bases. The CDR3 sequence: CASSKGQQNEKLFF. In nucleotides, the CDR3 is TGCGCCAGCAGCAAGGGACAGCAAAATGAAAAACTGTTTTTT.

V and J are TRBV10-3 and TRBJ1-2; TRBD1 is a possible D gene (5 bases). Germline V gene sequence: CDR1 ENHRY, CDR2 SYGVKD. The CDR3 contains 15 residues. Trimming left V 10 bases short and J 6 bases short, with 24 bases between. The CDR3 protein is CATLNDSFPWHGYTF. DNA for the CDR3: TGTGCCACACTAAATGACAGCTTCCCTTGGCATGGCTACACCTTC.

The rearrangement uses TRBV4-1 and TRBJ1-5, with 7 bases matching TRBD1. V shed 4 bases, J shed 6 bases, and the junction held 6 bases outside the gene matches. Germline CDR1 reads MGHRA; CDR2 reads YSYEKL. The CDR3 has 14 amino acids. In nucleotides, the CDR3 is TGCGCCAGCAGCCCCGGGACAGAGACTCAGCCCCAGCATTTT. This gives the protein CASSPGTETQPQHF.

The V and J genes are TRBV27 and TRBJ1-2; D not resolved. Germline loops: CDR1 MNHEY, CDR2 SMNVEV (reference sequence). V was clipped by 5 bases and J by 8 bases, with 18 bases between them. The CDR3 runs 14 residues. CDR3 amino acids: CASSLDRGAVGYTF. The CDR3 nucleotides read TGTGCCAGCAGTCTTGACCGGGGTGCTGTCGGCTACACCTTC.

In this sample, this clonotype turned up a few times. V gene TRBV3-1 combines with J gene TRBJ1-1; 7 nucleotides align to TRBD1. This CDR3 comprises 14 residues. J gave up 4 bases and V 2 bases, and 4 bases lay outside the gene matches. The germline gives CDR1 LGHDT, CDR2 YNNKEL (reference sequence). The CDR3 spells CASSQNRGTTEAFF. DNA for the CDR3: TGTGCCAGCAGCCAAAACAGGGGTACCACTGAAGCTTTCTTT.

To note about this clonotype: One end of the junction varies from germline; a read error may be responsible. The rearrangement joins TRBV4-2 to TRBJ2-7; no reliable D call. Germline CDR1 and CDR2: LGHNA and YNFKEQ. This CDR3 is built from 14 residues. The CDR3 protein is CTSSLGQEHYEQYF. CDR3 bases: TGTACCAGCAGCCTCGGGCAGGAGCACTACGAGCAGTACTTC.